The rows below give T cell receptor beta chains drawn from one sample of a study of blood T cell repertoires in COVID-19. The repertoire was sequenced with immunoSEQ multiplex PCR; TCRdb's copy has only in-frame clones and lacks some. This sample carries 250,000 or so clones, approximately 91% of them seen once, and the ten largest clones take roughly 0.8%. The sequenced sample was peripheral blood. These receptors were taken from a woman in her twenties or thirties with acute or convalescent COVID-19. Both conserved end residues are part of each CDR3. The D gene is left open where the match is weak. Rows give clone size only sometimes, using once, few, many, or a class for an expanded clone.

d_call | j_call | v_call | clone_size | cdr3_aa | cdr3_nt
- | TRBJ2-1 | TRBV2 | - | CASRTTSIYNEQFF | TGTGCCAGCAGAACGACTTCGATCTACAATGAGCAGTTCTTC
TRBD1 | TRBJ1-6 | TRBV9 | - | CASSAGGGYSPLHF | TGTGCCAGCAGCGCAGGGGGCGGATATTCACCCCTCCACTTT
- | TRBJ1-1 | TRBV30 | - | CAWSVLGGSTEAFF | TGTGCCTGGAGTGTACTGGGGGGTAGCACTGAAGCTTTCTTT
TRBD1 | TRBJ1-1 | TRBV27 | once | CASRPWDRTNTEAFF | TGTGCCAGCCGACCCTGGGACAGGACGAACACTGAAGCTTTCTTT
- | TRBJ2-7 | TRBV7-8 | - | CASSRRDWTYEQYF | TGTGCCAGCAGCCGCCGGGACTGGACCTACGAGCAGTACTTC
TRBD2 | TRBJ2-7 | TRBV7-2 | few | CASSPQTSREYEQYF | TGTGCCAGCAGCCCCCAGACTAGCCGGGAGTACGAGCAGTACTTC
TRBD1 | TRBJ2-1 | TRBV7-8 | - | CASSGSGTGVGEQFF | TGTGCCAGCAGCGGGTCCGGGACAGGGGTCGGGGAGCAGTTCTTC
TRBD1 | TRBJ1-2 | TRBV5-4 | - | CASSLDTGGLYGYTF | TGTGCCAGCAGCTTGGACACAGGGGGCCTATATGGCTACACCTTC
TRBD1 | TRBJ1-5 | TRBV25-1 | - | CASSHTGAPQPQHF | TGTGCCAGCAGTCATACAGGGGCCCCTCAGCCCCAGCATTTT
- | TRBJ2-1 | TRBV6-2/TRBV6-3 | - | CASSFPGVPYNEQFF | TGTGCCAGCAGTTTTCCAGGCGTCCCGTACAATGAGCAGTTCTTC
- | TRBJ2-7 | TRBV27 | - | CASSLSQGHITYEQYF | TGTGCCAGCAGTTTAAGTCAGGGCCATATTACCTACGAGCAGTACTTC
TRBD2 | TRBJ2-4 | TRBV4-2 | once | CASSQALSGRVDIQYF | TGTGCCAGCAGCCAAGCATTAAGCGGGAGGGTGGACATTCAGTACTTC
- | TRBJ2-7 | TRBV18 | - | CASSPEGARVSYEQYF | TGTGCCAGCTCACCGGAAGGGGCTAGGGTATCCTACGAGCAGTACTTC
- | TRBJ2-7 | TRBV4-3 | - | CASSRGLTYEQYF | TGCGCCAGCAGCCGAGGACTTACATACGAGCAGTACTTC
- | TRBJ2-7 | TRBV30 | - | CAWISVNYEQYF | TGTGCCTGGATTAGCGTTAACTACGAGCAGTACTTC
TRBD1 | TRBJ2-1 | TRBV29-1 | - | CSATGTGDQFF | TGCAGCGCTACCGGGACAGGGGACCAGTTCTTC
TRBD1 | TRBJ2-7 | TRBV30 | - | CAWRETGVTYEQYF | TGTGCCTGGAGGGAGACAGGGGTTACCTACGAGCAGTACTTC
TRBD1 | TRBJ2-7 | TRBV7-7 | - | CASSLGSGQGLYEQYF | TGTGCTAGCAGCTTGGGTTCGGGACAGGGGTTATACGAGCAGTACTTC
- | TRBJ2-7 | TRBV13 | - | CASSRGRYEQYF | TGTGCCAGCAGCCGAGGTCGGTACGAGCAGTACTTC
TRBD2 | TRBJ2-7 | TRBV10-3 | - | CATGTTTYEQYF | TGTGCCACCGGGACTACGACCTACGAGCAGTACTTC
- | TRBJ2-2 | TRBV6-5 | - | CASSYSAGPPPGALFF | TGTGCCAGCAGTTACTCGGCGGGACCCCCCCCGGGTGCGCTGTTTTTT
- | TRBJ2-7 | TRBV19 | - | CASSKGVPLGTVSYEQYF | TGTGCCAGTAGTAAGGGAGTCCCCCTAGGTACGGTTTCCTACGAGCAGTACTTC
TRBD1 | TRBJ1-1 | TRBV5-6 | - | CASSAAGQGNTEAFF | TGTGCCAGCAGCGCAGCGGGACAGGGGAACACTGAAGCTTTCTTT
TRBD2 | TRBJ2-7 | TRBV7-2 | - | CASSVGLAGSYEQYF | TGTGCCAGCAGCGTTGGACTAGCGGGGTCGTACGAGCAGTACTTC
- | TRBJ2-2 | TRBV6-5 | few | CATRRGFTGELFF | TGTGCCACCCGACGAGGATTCACCGGGGAGCTGTTTTTT
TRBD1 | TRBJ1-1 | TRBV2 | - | CAGRQGMNTEAFF | TGTGCCGGACGACAGGGGATGAACACTGAAGCTTTCTTT
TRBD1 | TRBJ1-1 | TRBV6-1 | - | CASSETWNGRGRKTEAFF | TGTGCCAGCAGTGAAACCTGGAACGGCAGGGGGCGAAAAACTGAAGCTTTCTTT
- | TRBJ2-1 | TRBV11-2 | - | CASSFRSLSGGDEQFF | TGTGCCAGCAGCTTTAGAAGTTTATCGGGGGGCGATGAGCAGTTCTTC